Following are 14 T cell receptor beta chains from one sample sequenced in a study of control samples from healthy donors and cancer patients. Assay: immunoSEQ multiplex PCR; the TCRdb copy retains only in-frame clones and omits some. The top ten clones hold 1.3% to 1.5% of a sample with 150,000 to 200,000 clones, approximately 94% of them seen once. Sequencing was carried out using blood. Receptor source: a woman between 18 and 29 years old in good health.

This clone was recorded only once. The chain recombines TRBV18 with TRBJ1-6, with D hard to call. The ends were cut back, 5 bases at V and 0 bases at J, with 8 bases in the middle. Germline CDR1 is KGHSH and CDR2 is LQKENI. This CDR3 spans 15 amino acids. CDR3 coding DNA: TGTGCCAGCTCAACGGCTAGCTCCTATAATTCACCCCTCCACTTT. It codes for CASSTASSYNSPLHF. Complete variable domain (other parts from reference TRBV18 and TRBJ1-6): NAGVMQNPRHLVRRRGQEARLRCSPMKGHSHVYWYRQLPEEGLKFMVYLQKENIIDESGMPKERFSAEFPKEGPSILRIQQVVRGDSAAYFCASSTASSYNSPLHFGNGTRLTVT.

V gene TRBV10-3 combines with J gene TRBJ1-1; the D gene is possibly TRBD1 (6 bases). The V end was cut by 7 bases, the J end by 4 bases, with 16 bases between. Germline V gene sequence: CDR1 ENHRY, CDR2 SYGVKD. This CDR3 contains 14 residues. CDR3 in amino acids: CAINLGGRGTEAFF. DNA for the CDR3: TGTGCCATCAATCTGGGGGGGCGCGGCACTGAAGCTTTCTTT.

The chain links TRBV3-1 (or the pseudogene TRBV3-2) to TRBJ2-2; D is ambiguous. Germline CDR1 reads LGHDT; CDR2 reads YNNKEL (reference sequence). Trimming stripped 4 bases from V and 1 base from J, with 10 bases between. This CDR3 has 15 amino acids. The CDR3 loop is CASSRRAQNTGELFF. The DNA of the CDR3 is TGTGCCAGCAGCCGCCGGGCACAGAACACCGGGGAGCTGTTTTTT.

The V and J genes are TRBV5-1 and TRBJ2-1, with TRBD1 identical over 9 bases. The junction had 12 bases not matched to a gene; V was cut back by 4 bases and J by 7 bases. Germline loops: CDR1 SGHRS, CDR2 YFSETQ. This CDR3 contains 16 residues. DNA for the CDR3: TGCGCCAGCAGCATAGAACAGGGGGCGCGTACGAATGAGCAGTTCTTC. It is translated as CASSIEQGARTNEQFF.

In nucleotides, the CDR3 is TGTGCCAGCAGCAAACCCCGTGCAACTAATGAAAAACTGTTTTTT. Translation: CASSKPRATNEKLFF. This rearrangement joins TRBV6-4 to TRBJ1-4; D call uncertain. V shed 6 bases and J shed 0 bases, with 11 bases lying between them. Germline V gene lookup returns CDR1 MRHNA and CDR2 SNTAGT. The CDR3 runs to 15 residues.

The chain combines TRBV7-9 with TRBJ2-7; D call uncertain. The CDR3 loop spans 11 amino acids. Germline V gives CDR1 SEHNR, CDR2 FQNEAQ (reference sequence). Trimming removed 5 bases at V and 3 bases at J, with 5 bases between. The DNA of the CDR3 is TGTGCCAGCAGCCGTGACTACGAGCAGTACTTC. Translated: CASSRDYEQYF.

This rearrangement joins TRBV19 to TRBJ2-2, with no clear D. The germline V gene encodes CDR1 LNHDA and CDR2 SQIVND (reference sequence). The CDR3 loop spans 14 amino acids. The V and J ends lost 6 bases and 3 bases respectively, with 11 bases between them. CDR3 amino acids: CASRGRWDTGELFF. The CDR3 DNA is TGTGCCAGTAGAGGGCGATGGGACACCGGGGAGCTGTTTTTT.

The J gene is TRBJ2-7, the V gene TRBV3-1 (or the pseudogene TRBV3-2), with unresolved D. Per the germline V gene, CDR1 is LGHDT and CDR2 is YNNKEL (reference sequence). Trimming removed 8 bases at V and 1 base at J, with 9 bases between. This CDR3 comprises 12 residues. CDR3: CASGQRSYEQYF. The DNA for the CDR3 is TGTGCCAGCGGTCAAAGGTCCTACGAGCAGTACTTC.

The V gene is TRBV21-1, the J gene TRBJ2-7. TRBV21-1 is termed a pseudogene. This CDR3 comprises 16 residues. The CDR3, as DNA: TGTGCCAGCAGCAAATACCGGGGGCCAACTCGTGGCGAGCAGTACTTC. Its translation is CASSKYRGPTRGEQYF.

This CDR3 is CASTPGGVSVETQYF. DNA for the CDR3: TGTGCCAGCACCCCGGGGGGGGTTTCAGTAGAGACCCAGTACTTC. The chain joins TRBV9 to TRBJ2-5; 8 bases agree with TRBD2. V was clipped by 6 bases and J by 4 bases; unmatched bases: 11. Looked up from germline, CDR1 is SGDLS and CDR2 is YYNGEE. The CDR3 length is 15 residues.

This rearrangement joins TRBV5-1 to TRBJ2-7; TRBD1 matches at 7 bases. J lost 0 bases, V lost 4 bases, and 4 bases had no gene match. CDR1 SGHRS and CDR2 YFSETQ come from the germline V gene. The CDR3 spans 14 residues. DNA of the CDR3: TGCGCCAGCAGCCTGGGACAGAGCTCCTACGAGCAGTACTTC. It yields the protein CASSLGQSSYEQYF. Based on the CDR3 plus reference TRBV5-1 and TRBJ2-7, the full variable domain is KAGVTQTPRYLIKTRGQQVTLSCSPISGHRSVSWYQQTPGQGLQFLFEYFSETQRNKGNFPGRFSGRQFSNSRSEMNVSTLELGDSALYLCASSLGQSSYEQYFGPGTRLTVT.

The V and J genes are TRBV4-2 and TRBJ2-2; 9 bases align to TRBD2. The CDR3 is 21 residues long. V shed 1 base, J shed 0 bases, and the junction held 15 bases outside the gene matches. Germline CDR1 reads LGHNA; CDR2 reads YNFKEQ. CDR3 sequence: CASSQVGGAGSGRSNTGELFF. The CDR3 DNA is TGTGCCAGCAGCCAAGTAGGGGGGGCGGGAAGCGGGAGGTCGAACACCGGGGAGCTGTTTTTT.

This clone showed up just once. The V and J genes are TRBV29-1 and TRBJ1-1; TRBD1 aligns across 8 bases. This CDR3 has 12 residues. Germline assignment: CDR1 SQVTM and CDR2 ANQGSEA. The V segment lost 6 bases and the J segment 0 bases; nucleotides outside the gene matches: 0. CDR3 sequence (DNA): TGCAGCGTGACAGGGGTGAACACTGAAGCTTTCTTT. Translating it yields CSVTGVNTEAFF.

The genes are TRBV6-2 or TRBV6-3 and TRBJ2-5, with 11 nucleotides matching TRBD2. Germline CDR1 and CDR2: MNHEY and SVGEGT. This CDR3 has 14 amino acids. V lost 7 bases to trimming and J lost 5 bases; unmatched junction nucleotides: 6. The DNA for the CDR3 is TGTGCCAGCACCCCACTAGCGGGAGTGGAGACCCAGTACTTC. Protein sequence: CASTPLAGVETQYF.